This T cell receptor beta chain stems from a study of shared clonotypes between healthy human individuals. Genomic DNA from each subset was divided evenly over several immunoSEQ plates. Assay used: immunoSEQ multiplex PCR; TCRdb lists only in-frame clones, some missing. This sample carries roughly 1,000,000 clones, about 84% of them seen once, and the ten largest clones take around 0.47%. The germline V and J ends were trimmed by 11 bases and 0 bases, with 18 bases remaining between them. The CDR3 covers 15 residues. CDR1 and CDR2 (germline): ENHRY, SYGVKD. Input material: memory CD4+ T cells from PBMCs. Subset reported: CD45RA-negative fraction. The rearrangement joins TRBV10-3 to TRBJ2-3; tentatively, D is TRBD1 (7 bases). This receptor was identified in a man between 18 and 35 years old in good health. Some clones in this sample may be carry-over from other donors' samples. The DNA for the CDR3 is TGTGCCCTATCAGGGGGGTCTGCTAGCACAGATACGCAGTATTTT. Translated, it gives CALSGGSASTDTQYF.